The rows below give T cell receptor beta chains drawn from one sample of a study of CD8+ T cells in alopecia areata. The assay was immunoSEQ multiplex PCR, and TCRdb's table has in-frame clones only and misses some. Counted here are around 140,000 clones, approximately 50% occurring once; the ten biggest clones make up over 0.75%. The material was CD4+ T cells sorted from blood, obtained at week 0. These receptors were obtained from a human donor with alopecia areata. CDR3s include the opening cysteine and the closing phenylalanine or tryptophan. The order of the fields is clone size, J gene, V gene, D gene, CDR3 DNA, CDR3 protein. A D gene is named only where the DNA matches it firmly. Part of the rows lack a size; the others show once, few, many or a class for expanded clones.

>-|TRBJ1-5|TRBV2|-
TGTGCCAGCAGTGAAGCAGGGAGAGGGAATCAGCCCCAGCATTTT
CASSEAGRGNQPQHF
>-|TRBJ2-7|TRBV7-2|-
TGTGCCAGCAGCTTGCAGAGGGAAGCAGGCGAGCAGTACTTC
CASSLQREAGEQYF
>-|TRBJ1-2|TRBV18|-
TGTGCCAGCTCACCCGACGGCGACTATGGCTACACCTTC
CASSPDGDYGYTF
>-|TRBJ1-4|TRBV29-1|-
TGCAGCGTCGCCAGGGGTAATAATGAAAAACTGTTTTTT
CSVARGNNEKLFF
>-|TRBJ2-1|TRBV9|TRBD2
TGTGCCAGCAGCGAGGGACTAGCGGGAGGTGAGCAGTTCTTC
CASSEGLAGGEQFF
>few|TRBJ2-7|TRBV7-2|TRBD1
TGTGCCAGCAGCCGACGGACAGGTTCCTCCTACGAGCAGTACTTC
CASSRRTGSSYEQYF
>few|TRBJ1-3|TRBV29-1|-
TGCAGCGTTGAAGCCCCTCGCCAGGGAAAGGACACCATATATTTT
CSVEAPRQGKDTIYF
>-|TRBJ2-5|TRBV7-8|TRBD2
TGTGCCAGCAGCCCATTAGCGGGAGGGCTAAGGCAAGAGACCCAGTACTTC
CASSPLAGGLRQETQYF
>once|TRBJ1-2|TRBV6-5|-
TGTGCCAGCAGACCCTCTGGGGAGGGTGTCCGTGGCTACACCTTC
CASRPSGEGVRGYTF
>few|TRBJ2-7|TRBV11-2|-
TGTGCCAGCAGCTTTGCCACACCGGCATACGAGCAGTACTTC
CASSFATPAYEQYF
>-|TRBJ2-5|TRBV2|-
TGTGCCAGCAGTGATCTAGTTGGGACCCAGTACTTC
CASSDLVGTQYF
>-|TRBJ2-5|TRBV15|-
TGTGCCACCAGCAGAGATGCGGAAGAGACCCAGTACTTC
CATSRDAEETQYF
>few|TRBJ2-6|TRBV5-4|-
TGTGCCAGCAGCCTCGCAGGGGCTGGGGCCAACGTCCTGACTTTC
CASSLAGAGANVLTF
>few|TRBJ2-2|TRBV5-1|-
TGCGCCAGCAGCTTGGAAGGGGTCACCGGGGAGCTGTTTTTT
CASSLEGVTGELFF
>-|TRBJ1-2|TRBV29-1|TRBD1
TGCAGCGTGGACAGGGGTAACTATGGCTACACCTTC
CSVDRGNYGYTF
>few|TRBJ2-1|TRBV4-2|-
TGTGCCAGCAGCCCGAATAGGAGGGGGCAGTTCTTC
CASSPNRRGQFF
>once|TRBJ2-5|TRBV5-4|-
TGTGCCAGCAGATCCCGCTGGCAAGAGACCCAGTACTTC
CASRSRWQETQYF
>-|TRBJ2-4|TRBV27|-
TGTGCCAGCAGTTTATCTCGGACAAACCGGGGAAACATTCAGTACTTC
CASSLSRTNRGNIQYF
>once|TRBJ2-3|TRBV10-3|TRBD1
TGTGCCATCAGTGAAGGACAGGGAACGACAGATACGCAGTATTTT
CAISEGQGTTDTQYF
>few|TRBJ1-2|TRBV28|-
TGTGCCAGCAGCTTGGCCAGTCTCGACTTC
CASSLASLDF
>few|TRBJ2-7|TRBV20-1|-
TGCAGTGCTCGCCTTCTCTACGAGCAGTACTTC
CSARLLYEQYF
>-|TRBJ1-4|TRBV9|TRBD1
TGTGCCAGCAGCGCGGAACTAGGAGGGACAGGGGATGAAAAACTGTTTTTT
CASSAELGGTGDEKLFF
>-|TRBJ1-2|TRBV27|TRBD1
TGTGCCAGCAGTCACTCAGGGGGTTCCTATGGCTACACCTTC
CASSHSGGSYGYTF
>-|TRBJ2-1|TRBV2|TRBD2
TGTGCCAGCAGCTATGGACTAGCGGAGCTCTACAATGAGCAGTTCTTC
CASSYGLAELYNEQFF
>-|TRBJ2-1|TRBV9|TRBD2
TGTGCCAGCAGCGTTACTAGCGGGAGGGTCGATGAGCAGTTCTTC
CASSVTSGRVDEQFF
>few|TRBJ2-3|TRBV7-2|-
TGTGCCAGCAGCTTGAGGTTTGCAGATACGCAGTATTTT
CASSLRFADTQYF
>-|TRBJ2-7|TRBV29-1|-
TGCAGCGCTTTCCCGACTCACCGTCCGATCTACGAGCAGTACTTC
CSAFPTHRPIYEQYF
>few|TRBJ2-1|TRBV30|-
TGTGCCTGGAGTGTACTAGTCAATGAGCAGTTCTTC
CAWSVLVNEQFF
>few|TRBJ2-5|TRBV29-1|-
TGCAGCGTTAAGGTCGGGCAGGTCCGGGACGAGACCCAGTACTTC
CSVKVGQVRDETQYF
>-|TRBJ1-5|TRBV7-2|-
TGTGCCAGCAGCTTAGCGCGGCATGGGGATCAGCCCCAGCATTTT
CASSLARHGDQPQHF
>-|TRBJ2-7|TRBV19|-
TGTGCCAGTAGTCCATCTGCCGTCTTAATCTACGAGCAGTACTTC
CASSPSAVLIYEQYF
>-|TRBJ1-4|TRBV5-6|-
TGTGCCAGCAGCGGGGGCAGGGGTGAAAAACTGTTTTTT
CASSGGRGEKLFF
>-|TRBJ2-5|TRBV5-1|TRBD2
TGCGCCAGCAGCTTGACGGGAGGCGGTTCGACCCAGTACTTC
CASSLTGGGSTQYF
>few|TRBJ2-1|TRBV29-1|-
TGCAGCGTTAAAAGGGGGTGGAGCGGGGACTACAATGAGCAGTTCTTC
CSVKRGWSGDYNEQFF
>-|TRBJ2-2|TRBV6-6|-
TGTGCCAGCAGAAACACCGGGGAGCTGTTTTTT
CASRNTGELFF
>-|TRBJ1-3|TRBV20-1|-
TGCAGTGCTAGGTTTGGAAACACCATATATTTT
CSARFGNTIYF
>few|TRBJ1-2|TRBV29-1|-
TGCAGCGTCTCCCAGAATTATAACTATGGCTACACCTTC
CSVSQNYNYGYTF
>few|TRBJ2-5|TRBV7-2|TRBD2
TGTGCCAGCAGCCTACGGGGGGTGACCCAGTACTTC
CASSLRGVTQYF
>-|TRBJ1-1|TRBV4-1|-
TGCGCCAGCAGCCAAGATCGTTTGGTGACTGAAGCTTTCTTT
CASSQDRLVTEAFF